This T cell receptor beta chain was found in a study of blood T cell repertoires in COVID-19. Study summary: Material from acute and convalescent COVID-19 was sourced from the United States, Italy and Spain.

Original processing notes: Amplifying reference gene primers gave estimates of nucleated cell counts. The method was immunoSEQ multiplex PCR; TCRdb's version includes in-frame clones alone and lacks a portion of them. Clone size and V and J calls were adopted from that table, with D and trimming inferred from the DNA. This table has about 56,000 clones, roughly nine tenths appearing once. On this clone itself: Its ends do not fully match the called genes, so a read error is possible.

Germline V gives CDR1 LGHDT, CDR2 YNNKEL (reference sequence). This CDR3 contains 15 residues. The sequenced material came from peripheral blood. The clonotype was recovered from a human donor in a cohort sampled during active COVID-19. The chain links TRBV3-1 (or the pseudogene TRBV3-2) to TRBJ2-7; a weak D match, TRBD1 (6 bases). CDR3 nucleotides: TGTACCAGCAGCCAAGGAGACAGGTATCTCTACGAGCAGTACTTC. Translation: CTSSQGDRYLYEQYF.